Below, 20 T cell receptor beta chains from the same sample are listed, as sequenced in a study of shared clonotypes between healthy human individuals. The table came from immunoSEQ multiplex PCR; TCRdb's copy has only in-frame clones and leaves some out. The sample has hundreds of thousands of clones, about 91% seen once. Naive CD8 cells lacked CD45RO and underwent positive selection for CCR7, leaving out terminally differentiated effector memory CD45RA+ cells. The specimen was naive CD8+ T cells sorted from blood. These receptors came from a man between 25 and 39 years old in good health.

This clone was seen just once. This chain uses TRBV2 with TRBJ2-5; D gene ambiguous. Germline CDR1 reads SNHLY; CDR2 reads FYNNEI. The V and J ends lost 10 bases and 4 bases respectively, with 7 bases between them. This CDR3 spans 10 amino acids. The DNA for the CDR3 is TGTGCCACTAAGAGAGAGACCCAGTACTTC. Protein: CATKRETQYF.

This chain connects TRBV14 to TRBJ2-5; weak D call: TRBD2 (6 bases). Germline assignment: CDR1 SGHDN and CDR2 FVKESK. The CDR3 contains 14 residues. Between the trimmed V and J ends, which lost 4 bases and 1 base, there was a span of 10 bases. The CDR3 DNA sequence: TGTGCCAGCAGCCGCGGGACCGCCCAAGAGACCCAGTACTTC. Residues: CASSRGTAQETQYF.

For the CDR3, the DNA is TGTGCCAGCAGCCAGGGTGAATGGGGTCTTGGAAACACCATATATTTT. This translates into CASSQGEWGLGNTIYF. This chain joins TRBV5-4 and TRBJ1-3; TRBD1 might be the D (5 bases). CDR1 and CDR2 (germline): SGHNT, YYREEE (reference sequence). Trimming took 4 bases from V and 3 from J, leaving 17 bases between them. The CDR3 spans 16 residues.

V is TRBV5-1 and J is TRBJ2-1, with D uncertain. The CDR3 totals 16 residues. CDR1 SGHRS and CDR2 YFSETQ come from the germline V gene. Between the trimmed V and J ends, which lost 0 bases and 0 bases, there was a span of 10 bases. The CDR3 sequence is CASSLETTSSYNEQFF. The CDR3 DNA reads as TGCGCCAGCAGCTTGGAAACAACTTCCTCCTACAATGAGCAGTTCTTC. The full variable domain, completed using reference TRBV5-1 and TRBJ2-1, is KAGVTQTPRYLIKTRGQQVTLSCSPISGHRSVSWYQQTPGQGLQFLFEYFSETQRNKGNFPGRFSGRQFSNSRSEMNVSTLELGDSALYLCASSLETTSSYNEQFFGPGTRLTVL.

Comment on this clone: The same CDR3 also results from other DNA sequences found in this sample. The rearrangement joins TRBV29-1 to TRBJ2-1; a possible D gene is TRBD1 (6 bases). This CDR3 is built from 14 residues. CDR1 and CDR2 from the germline V gene are SQVTM and ANQGSEA. V lost 4 bases to trimming and J lost 0 bases, with 10 bases between them. The CDR3 spells CSVVTGSSYNEQFF. For the CDR3, the DNA is TGCAGCGTTGTCACAGGGTCCTCCTACAATGAGCAGTTCTTC.

The chain is built from TRBV7-9 and TRBJ1-1; D uncertain. The CDR3 is 13 residues long. Germline CDR1 SEHNR, CDR2 FQNEAQ (reference sequence). CDR3 bases: TGTGGCTGGCAGACGGGATCGGACACTGAAGCTTTCTTT. This translates into CGWQTGSDTEAFF. The full variable domain, rest sourced from reference TRBV7-9 and TRBJ1-1, is DTGVSQNPRHKITKRGQNVTFRCDPISEHNRLYWYRQTLGQGPEFLTYFQNEAQLEKSRLLSDRFSAERPKGSFSTLEIQRTEQGDSAMYLCGWQTGSDTEAFFGQGTRLTVV.

This clone appeared a few times. The chain recombines TRBV9 with TRBJ1-4, with D unclear. CDR1 is SGDLS, CDR2 YYNGEE, per germline. Trimming removed 0 bases at V and 5 bases at J, with 8 bases between. The CDR3 runs 14 residues. CDR3 sequence reads: CASSVGGPNEKLFF. CDR3 nucleotide sequence: TGTGCCAGCAGCGTAGGAGGGCCAAATGAAAAACTGTTTTTT.

The J gene is TRBJ2-7, the V gene TRBV6-4, with TRBD2 matching 11 bases. Trimming took 9 bases from V and 0 from J; bases not matched to a gene: 19. Germline V gene sequence: CDR1 MRHNA, CDR2 SNTAGT. CDR3 length: 19 residues. The CDR3 nucleotides read TGTGCCAGAGGCCCTTTGCGGCAACCTAGCGGGGGGAGCTCCTACGAGCAGTACTTC. The encoded protein is CARGPLRQPSGGSSYEQYF.

The V call is TRBV7-6, the J call TRBJ2-2; possibly TRBD2 for D (6 bases). Trimming cost V 5 bases and J 0 bases, with 22 bases left between them. The germline V gene has CDR1 SGHVS and CDR2 FNYEAQ. There are 19 residues in the CDR3. The CDR3 sequence is CASSTPGLSMESNTGELFF. CDR3 in DNA: TGTGCCAGCAGCACGCCGGGACTCTCTATGGAATCGAACACCGGGGAGCTGTTTTTT.

The J gene is TRBJ1-4, the V gene TRBV7-6; D is unresolved. V was trimmed by 2 bases and J by 7 bases, leaving 11 bases between them. The CDR3 totals 14 residues. CDR1 and CDR2 from the germline V gene are SGHVS and FNYEAQ. CDR3 coding DNA: TGTGCCAGCAGCTTAAGTGGCCCTATTGAAAAACTGTTTTTT. It specifies CASSLSGPIEKLFF.

The chain carries TRBV7-3 and TRBJ2-1, with 8 positions matching TRBD2. This CDR3 spans 15 amino acids. Trimming took 1 base from V and 7 from J; bases not matched to a gene: 6. CDR1 SGHTA and CDR2 FQGTGA come from the germline V gene. This CDR3 is CASSLNIGGRNEQFF. CDR3 DNA sequence: TGTGCCAGCAGCTTAAATATCGGCGGGAGGAATGAGCAGTTCTTC.

CDR3 protein: CASSQDMAASGSYEQYF. The CDR3, as DNA: TGCGCCAGCAGCCAAGATATGGCGGCTAGCGGGAGCTACGAGCAGTACTTC. The chain combines TRBV4-3 with TRBJ2-7; 10 bases match TRBD2. The V and J ends lost 0 bases and 3 bases, in that order; junction bases with no gene match: 8. Per germline, CDR1 LGHNA and CDR2 YSLEER. The CDR3 runs 17 residues.

This chain connects TRBV21-1 to TRBJ2-7; the table calls TRBD2, which could not be checked here. TRBV21-1 is an annotated pseudogene. The CDR3 extends over 16 amino acids. CDR3 sequence reads: CASSKQIAPQAYEQYF. The CDR3, as DNA: TGTGCCAGCAGCAAGCAGATAGCGCCCCAGGCCTACGAGCAGTACTTC.

The chain uses TRBV6-6 and TRBJ2-1; D may match TRBD1 or TRBD2 (5 bases each). This CDR3 has 15 amino acids. The germline V gene has CDR1 MNHNY and CDR2 SVGAGI (reference sequence). Trimming pared 8 bases from V and 5 bases from J, leaving 19 bases between. The CDR3 nucleotides are TGTGCCAGCCGATACCGGGACCTTTCACACAATGAGCAGTTCTTC. Residues: CASRYRDLSHNEQFF.

The chain's CDR3 is CSRRQGNEQFF. CDR3 in DNA: TGCAGCCGGCGGCAGGGCAATGAGCAGTTCTTC. The V call is TRBV29-1, the J call TRBJ2-1, with D tentatively TRBD1 (5 bases). Germline lookup yields CDR1 SQVTM and CDR2 ANQGSEA. The CDR3 covers 11 residues. The germline V and J ends were trimmed by 8 bases and 6 bases, with 11 bases remaining between them.

The chain has TRBV4-1 and TRBJ2-7, with D possibly matching TRBD2 (6 bases). This CDR3 contains 16 residues. V lost 6 bases to trimming and J lost 4 bases, with 22 bases between them. Germline lookup yields CDR1 MGHRA and CDR2 YSYEKL. In DNA form, the CDR3 reads TGCGCCAGCAGTCCCGACCGCGGGACTGGGGGATACGAGCAGTACTTC. Its protein is CASSPDRGTGGYEQYF.

The chain couples TRBV5-6 to TRBJ1-1, with a tentative D call TRBD1 (6 bases). Germline V gene data show CDR1 as SGHDT and CDR2 as YYEEEE. V was shortened by 7 bases and J by 2 bases, with 12 bases between the two germline ends. The CDR3 is made up of 13 amino acids. For the CDR3, the DNA is TGTGCCAGCCGGGGACACCTTAACACTGAAGCTTTCTTT. As protein: CASRGHLNTEAFF.

The table lists this clone with a count of one. The gene calls are TRBV11-2 and TRBJ1-4, with D perhaps matching TRBD1 (6 bases). V was shortened by 5 bases and J by 5 bases, with 12 bases between the two germline ends. The germline V gene encodes CDR1 SGHAT and CDR2 FQNNGV. The CDR3 covers 14 residues. The CDR3 sequence is CASSRGQMNEKLFF. DNA of the CDR3: TGTGCCAGCAGCCGAGGACAGATGAATGAAAAACTGTTTTTT.

This clone appeared once. The chain links TRBV5-1 to TRBJ2-3; the match to TRBD2 covers 13 bases. The CDR3 runs 17 residues. V was pared by 1 base and J by 5 bases, with 7 bases of the junction left unmatched. Germline CDR1 and CDR2: SGHRS and YFSETQ. The CDR3 region has the DNA TGCGCCAGCAGCTTGCGGACTAGCGGGAGAATGGTAGATACGCAGTATTTT. This codes for CASSLRTSGRMVDTQYF.

The chain joins TRBV12-5 to TRBJ2-5; D gene uncertain. With 0 bases removed from V and 7 bases from J, the gap between germline ends came to 6 bases. CDR3 size: 12 residues. The germline CDR1 and CDR2 sequences are LGHNT and FRNRAP. The CDR3 region has the DNA TGTGCTAGTGGTTTGGTAACCCGGACCCAGTACTTC. Its protein product is CASGLVTRTQYF.